One sample yielded the 21 T cell receptor beta chains listed below, sequenced in a study of blood T cell repertoires in COVID-19 (dated by TCRdb to about 2020). Library method: the immunoSEQ multiplex PCR assay. As stored in TCRdb, this immuneACCESS dataset retains in-frame rearrangements with V and J assigned. A fraction of the clones does not appear; measured against another copy, unresolved V genes explain less than half of the discrepancy, and the remainder lacks a known reason. Counted in this sample were tens of thousands of clones; around 90% of them appeared once. The ten biggest clones cover approximately 10% of the sample. The specimen sequenced was peripheral blood. These receptors all stem from a woman aged 80 or older with active COVID-19.

The J gene is TRBJ2-7, the V gene TRBV7-9; 10 nucleotides align to TRBD2. V was pared by 6 bases and J by 7 bases, with 15 bases of the junction left unmatched. CDR3 length: 16 amino acids. Germline V gives CDR1 SEHNR, CDR2 FQNEAQ (reference sequence). The CDR3 reads CASREVRLAGRLEQYF. The DNA for the CDR3 is TGTGCCAGCAGGGAAGTGAGACTAGCGGGTCGCTTGGAGCAGTACTTC.

As concerns this clone: The same CDR3 also results from other DNA sequences found in this sample. The chain employs TRBV2 and TRBJ1-2; D perhaps matches TRBD1 (5 bases). Looked up from germline, CDR1 is SNHLY and CDR2 is FYNNEI. The CDR3 spans 13 residues. Deletions cut 1 base from V and 2 bases from J, with 5 bases between. The CDR3 is CASSEDRNYGYTF. The CDR3 coding sequence is TGTGCCAGCAGTGAAGACAGGAACTATGGCTACACCTTC.

The rearrangement links TRBV5-8 to TRBJ1-4, with D unclear. CDR3 length: 15 amino acids. Trimming shortened V by 4 bases and J by 1 base, and 11 bases separated the two germline ends. CDR1 is SGHTS, CDR2 YDEGEE, per germline. The CDR3 nucleotides read TGTGCCAGCAGCCCCGGGGAGGGAACTAATGAAAAACTGTTTTTT. It is translated as CASSPGEGTNEKLFF. The entire variable domain, with the rest obtained from reference TRBV5-8 and TRBJ1-4, is as follows: EAGVTQSPTHLIKTRGQQATLRCSPISGHTSVYWYQQALGLGLQFLLWYDEGEERNRGNFPPRFSGRQFPNYSSELNVNALELEDSALYLCASSPGEGTNEKLFFGSGTQLSVL.

The chain employs TRBV27 and TRBJ2-3, with 9 bases matching TRBD2. V gave up 5 bases and J gave up 3 bases; unmatched junction bases: 6. Germline V CDR1 and CDR2: MNHEY, SMNVEV (reference sequence). This CDR3 is built from 15 residues. The CDR3 nucleotides read TGTGCCAGCAGTCTAAGGAGCGGGAGGACAGATACGCAGTATTTT. Translation gives CASSLRSGRTDTQYF.

The chain has TRBV7-2 and TRBJ2-1; 9 bases are shared with TRBD2. V was pared by 1 base and J by 13 bases, with 2 bases of the junction left unmatched. Germline V gives CDR1 SGHTA, CDR2 FQGNSA. The CDR3 runs 12 residues. The CDR3 sequence: CASSLGLAAQFF. CDR3 sequence (DNA): TGTGCCAGCAGCTTAGGACTAGCGGCTCAGTTCTTC.

The V gene is TRBV7-2, the J gene TRBJ1-2; no clear D gene. V dropped 2 bases and J dropped 2 bases, with 9 bases sitting between them. CDR1 and CDR2 (germline): SGHTA, FQGNSA. The CDR3 loop spans 14 amino acids. The CDR3 sequence is CASSLTGVNYGYTF. The CDR3 DNA sequence: TGTGCCAGCAGCTTAACCGGGGTCAACTATGGCTACACCTTC.

The DNA for the CDR3 is TGTGCCACCAGCCCCTTGGACACCCAAGAGACCCAGTACTTC. Amino acid sequence: CATSPLDTQETQYF. The gene calls are TRBV15 and TRBJ2-5, with a possible D match to TRBD1 (5 bases). CDR1 and CDR2 from the germline V gene are LNHNV and YYDKDF (reference sequence). The CDR3 spans 14 residues. V was pared by 5 bases and J by 1 base, with 11 bases between.

The chain has TRBV6-5 and TRBJ2-1, with D perhaps TRBD2 (6 bases). From germline, CDR1 is MNHEY and CDR2 SVGAGI. The CDR3 length is 15 residues. Deletions cut 6 bases from V and 0 bases from J, with 12 bases between. The CDR3 nucleotides are TGTGCCAGCAGCCAAACGCGGGGCTCCTACAATGAGCAGTTCTTC. Protein sequence: CASSQTRGSYNEQFF.

For the CDR3, the DNA is TGCGCCAGCAGCCAAACAGAGTTAGGAAACACCATATATTTT. Its protein product is CASSQTELGNTIYF. The rearrangement uses TRBV4-1 and TRBJ1-3; D is unresolved. Per the germline V gene, CDR1 is MGHRA and CDR2 is YSYEKL. The CDR3 consists of 14 residues. Between the trimmed V and J ends, which lost 2 bases and 4 bases, there was a span of 9 bases.

V and J are TRBV10-3 and TRBJ1-5; 7 nucleotides match TRBD1. This CDR3 spans 15 amino acids. CDR1 is ENHRY and CDR2 is SYGVKD in the germline V gene. Germline trimming cut 8 bases from V and 0 bases from J; bases unmatched to any gene: 7. This CDR3 is CAIPQGVYSNQPQHF. In nucleotides, the CDR3 is TGTGCCATCCCGCAGGGGGTTTATAGCAATCAGCCCCAGCATTTT.

This rearrangement joins TRBV28 to TRBJ1-1; D perhaps matches TRBD1 (6 bases). This CDR3 comprises 14 residues. V was pared by 6 bases and J by 9 bases, with 20 bases between. From germline, CDR1 is MDHEN and CDR2 SYDVKM. In nucleotides, the CDR3 is TGTGCCAGCAGCCCGATTTCCTCCGGGACAAAAGCTTTCTTT. Its protein product is CASSPISSGTKAFF.

V gene TRBV5-1 combines with J gene TRBJ2-7; 7 bases map to TRBD1. The junction had 1 base not matched to a gene; V was cut back by 0 bases and J by 4 bases. CDR1 SGHRS and CDR2 YFSETQ come from the germline V gene. The CDR3 loop spans 13 amino acids. CDR3 residues: CASSLGTGYEQYF. In nucleotides, the CDR3 is TGCGCCAGCAGCTTGGGGACAGGTTACGAGCAGTACTTC.

The V gene is TRBV4-1, the J gene TRBJ1-3, with D unresolved. The CDR3 totals 15 residues. Trimming stripped 0 bases from V and 0 bases from J, with 6 bases between. CDR1 and CDR2 (germline): MGHRA, YSYEKL. This chain's CDR3 is CASSQEGDSGNTIYF. The CDR3, as DNA: TGCGCCAGCAGCCAAGAAGGAGACTCTGGAAACACCATATATTTT.

The chain combines TRBV2 with TRBJ1-5, with D uncertain. V was pared by 6 bases and J by 1 base, with 10 bases between. Germline V gene lookup returns CDR1 SNHLY and CDR2 FYNNEI. The CDR3 runs 14 residues. The CDR3 bases are TGTGCCAGCAGCGAGGGTGGAAGCAATCAGCCCCAGCATTTT. This codes for CASSEGGSNQPQHF. Drawing the rest from reference TRBV2 and TRBJ1-5, the complete variable domain is EPEVTQTPSHQVTQMGQEVILRCVPISNHLYFYWYRQILGQKVEFLVSFYNNEISEKSEIFDDQFSVERPDGSNFTLKIRSTKLEDSAMYFCASSEGGSNQPQHFGDGTRLSIL.

The chain is built from TRBV12-3 or TRBV12-4 and TRBJ2-7; possible D gene TRBD1, 5 bases. The V end was cut by 4 bases, the J end by 4 bases, with 5 bases between. The CDR3 runs 11 residues. CDR3 in DNA: TGTGCCAGCAGTTCAGGGTACGAGCAGTACTTC. Translation gives CASSSGYEQYF.

The chain employs TRBV28 and TRBJ1-5; D uncertain. V lost 2 bases and J 5 bases, leaving 10 bases between the germline ends. In germline, CDR1 is MDHEN, CDR2 SYDVKM. The CDR3 consists of 14 residues. CDR3 in DNA: TGTGCCAGCAGTTTAGTGCAGTCGTATCAGCCCCAGCATTTT. Translated: CASSLVQSYQPQHF.

This chain links TRBV3-1 (or the pseudogene TRBV3-2) with TRBJ2-7; possibly TRBD2 for D (6 bases). V was trimmed by 4 bases and J by 3 bases, leaving 19 bases between them. CDR1 LGHDT and CDR2 YNNKEL come from the germline V gene (reference sequence). This CDR3 is built from 16 residues. DNA of the CDR3: TGTGCCAGCAGCCTATCGGTGGGGACTGTACGCTACGAGCAGTACTTC. The encoded protein is CASSLSVGTVRYEQYF.

This clone appeared once. The rearrangement joins TRBV7-2 to TRBJ2-7; 11 nucleotides match TRBD1. Germline lookup yields CDR1 SGHTA and CDR2 FQGNSA. Unmatched junction bases numbered 2, after V lost 3 bases and J lost 1 base. The CDR3 has 15 residues. CDR3 region: CASSLGQGVSYEQYV. CDR3 sequence (DNA): TGTGCCAGCAGCTTGGGACAGGGGGTTTCCTACGAGCAGTACGTC.

J is TRBJ1-2 and V is TRBV28; unclear D gene. V was pared by 2 bases and J by 5 bases, with 12 bases between. Germline CDR1 MDHEN, CDR2 SYDVKM. There are 14 residues in the CDR3. The CDR3 loop is CASSLGLGGYGYTF. The CDR3 coding sequence is TGTGCCAGCAGTTTAGGTCTCGGCGGTTATGGCTACACCTTC.

The DNA for the CDR3 is TGTGCCAGCAGCGGGACAAACAATCAGCCCCAGCATTTT. This gives the protein CASSGTNNQPQHF. This sequence joins TRBV2 and TRBJ1-5; D possibly corresponds to TRBD1 (6 bases). The CDR3 consists of 13 residues. Trimming cost V 6 bases and J 3 bases, with 9 bases left between them. The germline gives CDR1 SNHLY, CDR2 FYNNEI.

The chain couples TRBV5-1 to TRBJ2-5; D is possibly TRBD2 (5 bases). Germline loops: CDR1 SGHRS, CDR2 YFSETQ. This CDR3 region has 14 residues. V was shortened by 4 bases and J by 1 base, with 11 bases between the two germline ends. As DNA, the CDR3 is TGCGCCAGCAGCCAAGAGGGTTTCCAAGAGACCCAGTACTTC. Translated: CASSQEGFQETQYF.